This T cell receptor beta chain was profiled in a study of T cells in Graves' hyperthyroidism and ophthalmopathy. Concerning this clonotype itself: Its antigen is currently unknown. At one end, the junction sequence differs from germline, possibly due to a read error.

From RNA transcripts, TCR beta CDR3 regions were amplified. With the HTBI primer set, the TCR CDR3 went through a first round of RT-PCR. Via MiXCR, TCRdb re-called the multiplex PCR reads, giving one row per CDR3 protein. The repertoire holds roughly 420,000 distinct CDR3 sequences, with approximately 14% as singletons. The CDR3 sequence is 14 residues long. The germline gives CDR1 MNHNS, CDR2 SASEGT. Findings and limits, study-wide: In the blood, most expanded thyroid clonotypes above 0.001 appeared as well.

This TCR was sampled from a woman younger than 35 with Graves' hyperthyroidism. The chain couples TRBV6-1 to TRBJ2-7; D is perhaps TRBD2 (5 bases). The sequencing sample was made of blood. The CDR3 protein is CASGEVWFGDEQYF. CDR3 DNA: TGTGCCAGCGGTGAAGTCTGGTTCGGGGACGAGCAGTACTTC.